This paragraph reports one T cell receptor beta chain. What it binds is not known. This sample was taken from a study of OX40 agonist ivuxolimab in advanced cancers. Study-level results: Researchers report that CD8+ T cells had, on average, more expanded clones than CD4+.

This CDR3 comprises 15 residues. Between the trimmed V and J ends, which lost 4 bases and 2 bases, there was a span of 13 bases. Germline loops: CDR1 SGHRS, CDR2 YFSETQ. Sequencing was performed with immunoSEQ multiplex PCR; in TCRdb, only in-frame clones are kept and a portion is missing. The profile covers tens of thousands of clones, with roughly nine tenths appearing a single time and 13% to 15% taken by the ten largest. V gene TRBV5-1 combines with J gene TRBJ2-1, with a possible D match to TRBD2 (5 bases). The sequencing here drew on CD4+ or CD8+ T cells sorted from blood, taken in a trial of the OX40 agonist ivuxolimab. This TCR was sampled from an adult with an advanced solid tumor such as melanoma, head and neck, liver or kidney cancer. The CDR3, as DNA: TGCGCCAGCAGCGGTAGCGAATCCGCCTACAATGAGCAGTTCTTC. Protein sequence: CASSGSESAYNEQFF.